This T cell receptor (beta chain) was retrieved from a study of T-cell memory formation after mild COVID-19. cDNA libraries for TCR alpha and TCR beta, carrying sample barcodes and UMIs, came from 5'RACE with constant-segment primers. TCRdb used MiXCR to reprocess the 5' RACE reads, holding one entry per CDR3 protein. The repertoire holds about 390,000 distinct CDR3 sequences, with 16% as singletons. The ends lost 0 bases at V and 4 bases at J; junction bases unmatched: 9. CDR3 length equals 16 residues. Germline V lookup: CDR1 DFQATT, CDR2 SNEGSKA (reference sequence). The rearrangement links TRBV20-1 to TRBJ1-2, with TRBD1 identical over 9 bases. The sequenced material came from PBMCs or a T cell subset sorted from them (not recorded which). The TCR originated in a young man who had mild COVID-19 (a few samples of this study predate the infection). Cell type and time point are not known. The CDR3, as DNA: TGCAGTGCTAGAGATGTGGACAGGGGATATTTCTATGGCTACACCTTC. Translation gives CSARDVDRGYFYGYTF.